These T cell receptor beta chains were read from a single sample in a study of vaccination effects on CD4 cells after COVID-19. These receptors are not linked to any known antigen. Sequencing was performed with immunoSEQ multiplex PCR; in TCRdb, only in-frame clones are kept and a portion is missing. The sample shows some 30,000 clones, around 75% of them seen only once. Sample: CD4+ T cells from PBMCs cultured with HCoV-229E spike peptides, taken after COVID-19 vaccination. Source of these receptors: a human donor who received a COVID-19 vaccine. Each CDR3 is given with its conserved first and last residue. The order of the fields is V gene, J gene, D gene, CDR3 protein, CDR3 DNA. D genes are given only for firm matches.

V: TRBV19; J: TRBJ2-7; D: TRBD2; CDR3: CASSIFSGLAGEQYF; DNA: TGTGCCAGTAGTATATTTAGCGGGCTTGCCGGCGAGCAGTACTTC
V: TRBV11-3; J: TRBJ1-1; D: -; CDR3: CASSLAGMNTEAFF; DNA: TGTGCCAGCAGCTTAGCCGGGATGAACACTGAAGCTTTCTTT
V: TRBV19; J: TRBJ2-3; D: TRBD1; CDR3: CASSIPGTGPDTQYF; DNA: TGTGCCAGTAGTATCCCCGGGACAGGGCCAGATACGCAGTATTTT
V: TRBV5-6; J: TRBJ2-6; D: -; CDR3: CASSIGRISGANVLTF; DNA: TGTGCCAGCAGCATAGGACGGATCTCTGGGGCCAACGTCCTGACTTTC
V: TRBV5-6; J: TRBJ2-1; D: -; CDR3: CASSLSRRFDEQFF; DNA: TGTGCCAGCAGCCTGTCTAGGAGATTCGATGAGCAGTTCTTC
V: TRBV7-7; J: TRBJ2-2; D: -; CDR3: CASSAGTKTNTGELFF; DNA: TGTGCCAGCAGCGCGGGGACCAAAACTAACACCGGGGAGCTGTTTTTT
V: TRBV10-1; J: TRBJ1-1; D: TRBD1; CDR3: CASSANTGGAFF; DNA: TGCGCCAGCAGTGCCAACACAGGGGGAGCTTTCTTT
V: TRBV3-1/TRBV3-2; J: TRBJ2-7; D: TRBD2; CDR3: CASSQDLWLAGGPYEQYF; DNA: TGTGCCAGCAGCCAAGACTTATGGCTAGCGGGGGGGCCTTACGAGCAGTACTTC
V: TRBV25-1; J: TRBJ2-7; D: -; CDR3: CASSDHRTLVVEQYF; DNA: TGTGCCAGCAGTGATCATCGGACTCTAGTTGTCGAGCAGTACTTC
V: TRBV25-1; J: TRBJ1-2; D: -; CDR3: CASSDLIYGYTF; DNA: TGTGCCAGCAGTGACTTGATCTATGGCTACACCTTC
V: TRBV10-2; J: TRBJ1-2; D: TRBD1; CDR3: CASSELPGQGALGYTF; DNA: TGCGCCAGCAGTGAGTTACCGGGACAGGGGGCTTTAGGCTACACCTTC
V: TRBV18; J: TRBJ1-2; D: -; CDR3: CASSPLDDSYGYTF; DNA: TGTGCCAGCTCACCACTCGATGATTCTTATGGCTACACCTTC
V: TRBV3-1/TRBV3-2; J: TRBJ2-7; D: -; CDR3: CASSQLGEQYF; DNA: TGTGCCAGCAGCCAATTGGGCGAGCAGTACTTC
V: TRBV24-1; J: TRBJ2-1; D: TRBD2; CDR3: CATSDSLGTSGGRGEQFF; DNA: TGTGCCACCAGTGATTCGTTAGGGACTAGCGGGGGCCGGGGGGAGCAGTTCTTC
V: TRBV6-1; J: TRBJ2-3; D: -; CDR3: CASSEGLAAGVSTDTQYF; DNA: TGTGCCAGCAGTGAAGGTCTGGCGGCAGGGGTTAGCACAGATACGCAGTATTTT